This T cell receptor (beta chain) was profiled in a study of TIL therapy for anti-PD-1-resistant metastatic lung cancer. This CDR3 is 19 amino acids long. V was trimmed by 1 base and J by 3 bases, leaving 21 bases between them. CDR1 and CDR2 (germline): SGHVS, FQNEAQ. The immunoSEQ assay was v3. Produced via immunoSEQ multiplex PCR; TCRdb's table is partial and in-frame only. Of approximately 97,000 clones listed, around three fifths are singletons. Time point defined: pre-treatment sample, taken before nivolumab and TIL therapy. The tumor samples were excised metastases, mostly pleural nodules or supraclavicular lymph nodes.

The V and J genes are TRBV7-8 and TRBJ1-4, with D possibly being TRBD1 (5 bases). This TCR came from a person aged 30 to 80 with non-small cell lung cancer. The specimen was tumor tissue, collected at baseline. CDR3 sequence: CASSLGVGPGRSANEKLFF. CDR3 DNA: TGTGCCAGCAGCTTAGGAGTGGGGCCAGGACGGTCTGCTAATGAAAAACTGTTTTTT.